These 21 T cell receptor beta chains were sequenced from one sample in a study of CD8 T cells in Susac syndrome. It was with random hexamers that roughly 0.5 to 1 ug RNA was reverse transcribed. A single record per CDR3 protein comes from TCRdb applying MiXCR to the immunoSEQ multiplex PCR reads. The data show about 150,000 distinct CDR3 sequences, 94% seen once. The sample comprised CD8+ T cells from PBMCs. These receptors all come from a human donor with multiple sclerosis.

This clonotype is a singleton in its sample. The V gene is TRBV7-9, the J gene TRBJ1-1; no clear D. The CDR3 spans 14 residues. The V gene lost 2 bases and the J gene lost 1 base, with 8 bases spanning the gap. Germline CDR1 and CDR2: SEHNR and FQNEAQ (reference sequence). The CDR3 DNA is TGTGCCAGCAGCTTACGCCAGGAGAACACTGAAGCTTTCTTT. This gives the protein CASSLRQENTEAFF.

V gene TRBV7-2 combines with J gene TRBJ2-5, with 7 bases fitting TRBD2. Per germline, CDR1 SGHTA and CDR2 FQGNSA. After removal of 6 bases from V and 3 bases from J, the junction contained 13 bases not matched to a gene. The CDR3 sequence is 16 residues long. The CDR3: CASRADGEGIKETQYF. The CDR3 DNA reads TGTGCCAGCAGGGCCGATGGGGAGGGGATTAAAGAGACCCAGTACTTC.

This chain links TRBV9 with TRBJ2-1; D may correspond to TRBD1 or TRBD2 (5 bases each). Trimming removed 0 bases from V and 0 bases from J, with 16 bases in between. Germline V gives CDR1 SGDLS, CDR2 YYNGEE. The CDR3 loop spans 18 amino acids. The CDR3 loop is CASSVEPRDLSSYNEQFF. The DNA for the CDR3 is TGTGCCAGCAGCGTAGAGCCCCGGGACCTAAGCTCCTACAATGAGCAGTTCTTC.

The rearrangement joins TRBV9 to TRBJ2-5; 8 bases fit TRBD2. The CDR3 has 16 residues. The J segment lost 5 bases and the V segment lost 0 bases, leaving 9 bases of the junction unmatched. Germline V lookup: CDR1 SGDLS, CDR2 YYNGEE. CDR3 DNA sequence: TGTGCCAGCAGCGTAGCACCCGGGGGGGCCGACGAGACCCAGTACTTC. Its protein product is CASSVAPGGADETQYF.

This chain uses TRBV27 with TRBJ2-3; TRBD2 matches 11 bases. Losses at the gene ends were 6 bases for V and 3 bases for J; bases not matched to a gene: 14. The CDR3 is made up of 18 amino acids. Germline lookup yields CDR1 MNHEY and CDR2 SMNVEV (reference sequence). The CDR3 coding sequence is TGTGCCAGCAGCCGCCAGCTAGCGGGGGGACTAAGAACAGATACGCAGTATTTT. Translating gives CASSRQLAGGLRTDTQYF.

This clonotype showed up just once. V is TRBV20-1 and J is TRBJ2-7; D is perhaps TRBD1 (5 bases). There are 15 residues in the CDR3. The V gene lost 0 bases and the J gene lost 2 bases, with 14 bases spanning the gap. The germline V gene has CDR1 DFQATT and CDR2 SNEGSKA (reference sequence). As DNA, the CDR3 is TGCAGTGCTAGAGATACGGCAGGGATGACCTACGAGCAGTACTTC. Amino acids: CSARDTAGMTYEQYF.

The V call is TRBV30, the J call TRBJ2-3, with D possibly matching TRBD1 (5 bases). CDR3 length: 15 amino acids. V was cut by 0 bases and J by 1 base, with 11 bases left in between. The germline V gene has CDR1 GTSNPN and CDR2 SVGIG (reference sequence). CDR3: CAWSVPARGTDTQYF. The CDR3 DNA sequence: TGTGCCTGGAGTGTACCGGCCAGGGGCACAGATACGCAGTATTTT.

V is TRBV10-3 and J is TRBJ1-1; 7 nucleotides align to TRBD1. V lost 9 bases to trimming and J lost 0 bases; unmatched junction nucleotides: 4. This CDR3 is built from 13 residues. Germline CDR1 ENHRY, CDR2 SYGVKD. The CDR3 region is CAIQGTMNTEAFF. CDR3 sequence (DNA): TGTGCCATACAGGGGACTATGAACACTGAAGCTTTCTTT.

The chain employs TRBV20-1 and TRBJ2-7; no reliable D call. The CDR3 sequence is 11 residues long. Looked up from germline, CDR1 is DFQATT and CDR2 is SNEGSKA (reference sequence). V gave up 6 bases and J gave up 6 bases, with 12 bases separating them. DNA for the CDR3: TGCAGTGCGAACCTCCGTGGCGAGCAGTACTTC. It translates to CSANLRGEQYF.

V is TRBV2 and J is TRBJ2-7, with 7 positions matching TRBD1. Germline assignment: CDR1 SNHLY and CDR2 FYNNEI. Germline trimming cut 7 bases from V and 0 bases from J; bases unmatched to any gene: 6. The CDR3 sequence is 14 residues long. The CDR3 DNA sequence: TGTGCCAGCAAGGACAGGCCGAGCTCCTACGAGCAGTACTTC. Residues: CASKDRPSSYEQYF.

The chain has TRBV7-8 and TRBJ2-5; 7 nucleotides line up with TRBD1. Trimming cost V 7 bases and J 5 bases; bases outside gene matches: 10. The length of the CDR3 is 14 residues. Per the germline V gene, CDR1 is SGHVS and CDR2 is FQNEAQ. CDR3 loop: CASKPRQGRETQYF. The CDR3 DNA reads as TGTGCCAGCAAACCCAGACAGGGACGGGAGACCCAGTACTTC.

V and J are TRBV19 and TRBJ1-5; 8 bases are a match to TRBD1. Germline lookup yields CDR1 LNHDA and CDR2 SQIVND (reference sequence). The CDR3 totals 16 residues. Trimming cost V 3 bases and J 6 bases; bases outside gene matches: 10. The CDR3 loop reads CASSIRFSGGSQPQHF. The DNA of the CDR3 is TGTGCCAGTAGTATCCGGTTCTCAGGGGGCAGTCAGCCCCAGCATTTT.

The CDR3 coding sequence is TGCGCCAGCAGCCAAGGCCAGGGGGCCGGGGTCCTGACTTTC. Amino acid sequence: CASSQGQGAGVLTF. This rearrangement joins TRBV4-1 to TRBJ2-6, with 8 nucleotides matching TRBD1. CDR1 is MGHRA and CDR2 is YSYEKL in the germline V gene. The ends lost 1 base at V and 13 bases at J; junction bases unmatched: 6. This CDR3 has 14 amino acids.

The gene calls are TRBV15 and TRBJ1-1, with D tentatively TRBD1 (6 bases). There are 14 residues in the CDR3. Germline values: CDR1 LNHNV, CDR2 YYDKDF (reference sequence). Trimming shortened V by 2 bases and J by 5 bases, and 12 bases separated the two germline ends. The CDR3 spells CATSRREGVTEAFF. The CDR3 DNA reads as TGTGCCACCAGCAGACGAGAGGGGGTGACTGAAGCTTTCTTT.

The V call is TRBV4-1, the J call TRBJ2-3; D possibly corresponds to TRBD2 (5 bases). Trimming shortened V by 0 bases and J by 2 bases, and 15 bases separated the two germline ends. Germline CDR1 and CDR2: MGHRA and YSYEKL. The CDR3 totals 17 residues. For the CDR3, the DNA is TGCGCCAGCAGCCAAGAGGCCGTTTCCGGGAACACAGATACGCAGTATTTT. Protein sequence: CASSQEAVSGNTDTQYF.

This clonotype was seen just once. The CDR3 reads CSVESGRVNDGYTF. CDR3 coding DNA: TGCAGCGTTGAATCCGGCAGGGTGAACGATGGCTACACCTTC. V gene TRBV29-1 combines with J gene TRBJ1-2; D may be TRBD1 (5 bases). The germline V and J ends were trimmed by 2 bases and 6 bases, with 16 bases remaining between them. CDR3 length: 14 residues. CDR1 is SQVTM, CDR2 ANQGSEA, per germline.

This rearrangement joins TRBV9 to TRBJ1-1, with D possibly TRBD1 on 6 matching bases. From germline, CDR1 is SGDLS and CDR2 YYNGEE. The length of the CDR3 is 12 residues. Trimming shortened V by 7 bases and J by 5 bases, and 12 bases separated the two germline ends. CDR3 bases: TGTGCCAGCGGGGGCCTTCGGACTGAAGCTTTCTTT. Its translation: CASGGLRTEAFF.

CDR3 coding DNA: TGTGCCAGCAGCCAACGTTCCGACCAGGGTTATGATGGCTACACCTTC. Amino acids: CASSQRSDQGYDGYTF. The chain is built from TRBV16 and TRBJ1-2; D possibly corresponds to TRBD1 (5 bases). V lost 2 bases, J lost 6 bases, and 19 bases lay in between. The CDR3 length is 16 residues. Germline assignment: CDR1 KGHSY and CDR2 FQNENV. Drawing the rest from reference TRBV16 and TRBJ1-2, the complete variable domain is GEEVAQTPKHLVRGEGQKAKLYCAPIKGHSYVFWYQQVLKNEFKFLISFQNENVFDETGMPKERFSAKCLPNSPCSLEIQATKLEDSAVYFCASSQRSDQGYDGYTFGSGTRLTVV.

The chain has TRBV2 and TRBJ1-5, with 9 positions matching TRBD1. CDR3 length: 15 amino acids. V lost 2 bases to trimming and J lost 4 bases; unmatched junction nucleotides: 3. Per germline, CDR1 SNHLY and CDR2 FYNNEI. CDR3 amino acids: CASSERGQGNQPQHF. In DNA, the CDR3 is TGTGCCAGCAGTGAAAGGGGACAGGGAAATCAGCCCCAGCATTTT.

The rearrangement links TRBV20-1 to TRBJ1-5; D not resolved. Trimming removed 3 bases at V and 0 bases at J, with 9 bases between. Germline V gene lookup returns CDR1 DFQATT and CDR2 SNEGSKA (reference sequence). CDR3 size: 14 residues. The CDR3 sequence is CSARITDSNQPQHF. In nucleotides, the CDR3 is TGCAGTGCTAGGATCACAGATAGCAATCAGCCCCAGCATTTT.

The V and J genes are TRBV7-9 and TRBJ1-2; D gene uncertain. V lost 4 bases and J 2 bases, leaving 8 bases between the germline ends. The germline V gene has CDR1 SEHNR and CDR2 FQNEAQ (reference sequence). The CDR3 consists of 13 residues. Here the CDR3 DNA reads TGTGCCAGCAGCTCCCTGGGGAACTATGGCTACACCTTC. This sequence encodes CASSSLGNYGYTF.